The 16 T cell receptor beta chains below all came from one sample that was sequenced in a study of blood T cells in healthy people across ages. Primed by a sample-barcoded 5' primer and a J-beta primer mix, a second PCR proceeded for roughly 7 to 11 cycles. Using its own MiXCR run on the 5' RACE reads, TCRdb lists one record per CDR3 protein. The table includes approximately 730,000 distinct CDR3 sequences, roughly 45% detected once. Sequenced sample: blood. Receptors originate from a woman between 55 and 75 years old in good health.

The CDR3 reads CASSFRLGQGPYEQYF. For the CDR3, the DNA is TGTGCCAGCAGCTTTAGGCTGGGACAGGGTCCCTACGAGCAGTACTTC. The rearrangement uses TRBV7-9 and TRBJ2-7; 9 bases line up with TRBD1. The germline V gene has CDR1 SEHNR and CDR2 FQNEAQ (reference sequence). Trimming removed 3 bases from V and 2 bases from J; junction bases left unmatched: 8. CDR3 length: 16 amino acids.

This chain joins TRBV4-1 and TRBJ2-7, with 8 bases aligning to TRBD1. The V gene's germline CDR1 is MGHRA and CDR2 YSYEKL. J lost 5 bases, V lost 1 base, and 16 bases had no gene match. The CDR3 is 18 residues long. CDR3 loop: CASSQGRALGTGHDEQYF. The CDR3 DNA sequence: TGCGCCAGCAGCCAAGGACGGGCACTAGGGACAGGTCACGACGAGCAGTACTTC.

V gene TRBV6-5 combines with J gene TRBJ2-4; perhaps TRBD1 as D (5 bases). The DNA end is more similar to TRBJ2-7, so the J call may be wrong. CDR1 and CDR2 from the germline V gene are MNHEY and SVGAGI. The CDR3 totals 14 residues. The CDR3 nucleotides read TGTGCCAGCAGTTTAGGGGTGTCTGGTGACGAGCAGTACTTC. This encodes CASSLGVSGDEQYF.

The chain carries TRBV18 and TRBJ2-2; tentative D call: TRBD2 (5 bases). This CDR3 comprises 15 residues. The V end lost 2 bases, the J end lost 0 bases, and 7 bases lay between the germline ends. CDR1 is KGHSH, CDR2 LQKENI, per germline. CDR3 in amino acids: CASSPSGTNTGELFF. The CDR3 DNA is TGTGCCAGCTCACCAAGCGGTACGAACACCGGGGAGCTGTTTTTT.

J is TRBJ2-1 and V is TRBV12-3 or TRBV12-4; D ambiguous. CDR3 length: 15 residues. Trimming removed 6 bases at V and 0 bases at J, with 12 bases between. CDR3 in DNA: TGTGCCAGCAGCCACGTGAGGAGCTCCTACAATGAGCAGTTCTTC. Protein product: CASSHVRSSYNEQFF.

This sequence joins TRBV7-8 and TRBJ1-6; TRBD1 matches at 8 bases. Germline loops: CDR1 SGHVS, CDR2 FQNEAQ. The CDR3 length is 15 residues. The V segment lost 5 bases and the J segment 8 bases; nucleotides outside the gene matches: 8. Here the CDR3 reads CASSPWTGRDSPLHF. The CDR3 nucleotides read TGTGCCAGCAGCCCGTGGACAGGGCGAGATTCACCCCTCCACTTT.

The CDR3, as DNA: TGTGCCACCGAGCCCGGGGATTTCACCTACAATGAGCAGTTCTTC. It translates to CATEPGDFTYNEQFF. The rearrangement uses TRBV6-2 or TRBV6-3 and TRBJ2-1; D is possibly TRBD2 (5 bases). Germline V gives CDR1 MNHEY, CDR2 SVGEGT. The CDR3 consists of 15 residues. Trimming left V 10 bases short and J 2 bases short, with 18 bases between.

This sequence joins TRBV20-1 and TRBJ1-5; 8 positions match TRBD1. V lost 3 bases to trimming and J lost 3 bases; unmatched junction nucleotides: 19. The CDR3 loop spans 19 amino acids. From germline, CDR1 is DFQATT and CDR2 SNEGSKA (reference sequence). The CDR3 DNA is TGCAGTGCTAGCGTAGCCGGGACAGGAGCTCTAGTGGCCAATCAGCCCCAGCATTTT. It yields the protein CSASVAGTGALVANQPQHF.

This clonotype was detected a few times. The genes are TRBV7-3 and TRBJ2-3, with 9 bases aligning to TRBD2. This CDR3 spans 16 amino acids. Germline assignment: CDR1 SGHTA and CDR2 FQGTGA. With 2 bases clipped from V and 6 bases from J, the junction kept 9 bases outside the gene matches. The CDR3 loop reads CASSLRLAGAGDTQYF. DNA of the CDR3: TGTGCCAGCAGCTTACGATTAGCGGGAGCGGGGGATACGCAGTATTTT. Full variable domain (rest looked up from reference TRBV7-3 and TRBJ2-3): GAGVSQTPSNKVTEKGKYVELRCDPISGHTALYWYRQSLGQGPEFLIYFQGTGAADDSGLPNDRFFAVRPEGSVSTLKIQRTERGDSAVYLCASSLRLAGAGDTQYFGPGTRLTVL.

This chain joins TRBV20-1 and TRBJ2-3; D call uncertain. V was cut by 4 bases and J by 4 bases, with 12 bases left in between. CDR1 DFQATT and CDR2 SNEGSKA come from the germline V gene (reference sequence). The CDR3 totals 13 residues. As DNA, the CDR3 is TGCAGTGCTATGGTGCCCACAGCAGATACGCAGTATTTT. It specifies CSAMVPTADTQYF.

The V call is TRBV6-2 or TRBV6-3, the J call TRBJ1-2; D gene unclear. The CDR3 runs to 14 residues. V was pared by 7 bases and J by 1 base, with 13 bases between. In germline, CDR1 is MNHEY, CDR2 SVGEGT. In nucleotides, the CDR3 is TGTGCCAGCAACGCCCAACCGGATAACTATGGCTACACCTTC. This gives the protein CASNAQPDNYGYTF.

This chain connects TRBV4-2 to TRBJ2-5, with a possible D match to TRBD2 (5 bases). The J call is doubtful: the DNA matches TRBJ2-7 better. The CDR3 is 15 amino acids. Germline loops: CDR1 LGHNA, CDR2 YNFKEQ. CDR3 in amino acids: CASSQDSGKGYEQYF. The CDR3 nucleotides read TGTGCCAGCAGCCAAGATTCGGGAAAAGGATACGAGCAGTACTTC.

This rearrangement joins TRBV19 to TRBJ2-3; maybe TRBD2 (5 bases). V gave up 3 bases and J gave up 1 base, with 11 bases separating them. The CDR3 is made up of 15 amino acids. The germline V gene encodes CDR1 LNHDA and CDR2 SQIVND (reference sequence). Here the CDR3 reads CASSITGGRTDTQYF. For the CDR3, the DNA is TGTGCCAGTAGTATTACCGGCGGGCGCACAGATACGCAGTATTTT.

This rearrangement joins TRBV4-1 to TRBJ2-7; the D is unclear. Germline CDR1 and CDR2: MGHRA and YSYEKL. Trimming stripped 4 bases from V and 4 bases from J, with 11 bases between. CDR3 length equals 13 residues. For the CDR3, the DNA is TGCGCCAGCAGCCTTCGACTTAGATACGAGCAGTACTTC. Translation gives CASSLRLRYEQYF.

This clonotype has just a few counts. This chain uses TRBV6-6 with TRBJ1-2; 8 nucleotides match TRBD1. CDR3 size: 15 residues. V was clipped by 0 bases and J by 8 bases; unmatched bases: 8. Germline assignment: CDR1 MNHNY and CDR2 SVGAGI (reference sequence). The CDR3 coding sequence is TGTGCCAGCAGTTACTCGTTTCGGACAGGGAGCGGCTACACCTTC. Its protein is CASSYSFRTGSGYTF.

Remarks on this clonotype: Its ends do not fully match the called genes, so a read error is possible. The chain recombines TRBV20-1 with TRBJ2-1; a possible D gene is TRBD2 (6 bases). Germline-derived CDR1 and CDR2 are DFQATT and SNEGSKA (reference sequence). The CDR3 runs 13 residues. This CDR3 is CSTRGSQEGEQFF. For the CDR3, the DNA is TGCAGTACTAGAGGATCCCAGGAGGGCGAGCAGTTCTTC.